The source of this T cell receptor (beta chain) is a study of CD8 T cells in ankylosing spondylitis. Regarding the study as a whole: Blood from ankylosing spondylitis patients appeared to carry a characteristic roughly eight-variant TCR beta motif.

This CDR3 spans 15 amino acids. The germline CDR1 and CDR2 sequences are SGHTA and FQGTGA. TCRdb independently ran MiXCR on the 5' RACE reads; one entry per CDR3 protein. The sample carries hundreds of thousands of distinct CDR3 sequences, roughly 17% recorded once. A word on this clonotype: The antigen is undetermined. A much larger clone differs from this one at a single base, so this may be a read error.

The sequencing sample was made of blood, either unsorted or a sorted T cell fraction (not recorded which). The receptor's source is a male donor with ankylosing spondylitis. The chain links TRBV7-3 to TRBJ2-1, with 9 bases matching TRBD2. CDR3 nucleotide sequence: TGTACCAGCAGCTTAGCTAGCGGGACCTACAATGAGCAGTTCTTC. Translating it yields CTSSLASGTYNEQFF. Supplemented by reference TRBV7-3 and TRBJ2-1, the full variable domain reads GAGVSQTPSNKVTEKGKYVELRCDPISGHTALYWYRQSLGQGPEFLIYFQGTGAADDSGLPNDRFFAVRPEGSVSTLKIQRTERGDSAVYLCTSSLASGTYNEQFFGPGTRLTVL.